The 17 T cell receptor beta chains below were found in one sample sequenced in a study of Ad26.COV2.S vaccination and SARS-CoV-2 variants. Sequenced by immunoSEQ multiplex PCR; TCRdb stores in-frame clones only, minus some. The sample holds about 420,000 clones, roughly 90% seen once. Indicated treatment: roughly 20 received Ad26.COV2.S at low or high dose, single or two shots; several received placebo; per-sample allocation not given. The samples were gathered on day 63 after the first injection of vaccine or placebo. Here the sequenced sample was peripheral blood, taken in a trial of Ad26.COV2.S vaccine versus placebo. Receptors originate from a person aged 18 to 59 who received the Ad26.COV2.S COVID-19 vaccine or a placebo.

This sequence joins TRBV6-4 and TRBJ1-1, with TRBD1 as a possible D gene (6 bases). The V gene lost 3 bases and the J gene lost 7 bases, with 15 bases spanning the gap. Germline lookup yields CDR1 MRHNA and CDR2 SNTAGT. This CDR3 region has 14 residues. The CDR3 sequence: CASSDSQGGIEAFF. In DNA form, the CDR3 reads TGTGCCAGCAGTGATTCCCAAGGGGGAATTGAAGCTTTCTTT.

In the case of this clone: One end of the junction varies from germline; a read error may be responsible. The chain links TRBV28 to TRBJ1-2; D is ambiguous. The germline V gene encodes CDR1 MDHEN and CDR2 SYDVKM. This CDR3 has 11 residues. The CDR3 DNA is TGTGCCAGCAGAAGAGGGATAATCATCGCCTTC. Protein sequence: CASRRGIIIAF.

The rearrangement uses TRBV27 and TRBJ2-7, with 9 bases fitting TRBD2. This CDR3 has 14 residues. CDR1 MNHEY and CDR2 SMNVEV come from the germline V gene (reference sequence). The J segment lost 5 bases and the V segment lost 1 base, leaving 3 bases of the junction unmatched. In DNA, the CDR3 is TGTGCCAGCAGTTTATGGCGGGGGGGGAACGAGCAGTACTTC. Protein: CASSLWRGGNEQYF.

As to this clone: The identical CDR3 is also encoded by other nucleotide sequences in the sample. The CDR3 DNA follows: TGTGCCAGCAGCTTGGACCCTAGCAATCAGCCCCAGCATTTT. Its protein product is CASSLDPSNQPQHF. This chain uses TRBV7-2 with TRBJ1-5, with D unclear. From germline, CDR1 is SGHTA and CDR2 FQGNSA. V lost 3 bases, J lost 0 bases, and 6 bases lay in between. The CDR3 covers 14 residues.

With regard to this clone: Other nucleotide sequences in the sample specify the same CDR3. J is TRBJ2-1 and V is TRBV5-4; D ambiguous. V lost 4 bases and J lost 0, with 8 bases in between. The CDR3 covers 14 residues. Germline assignment: CDR1 SGHNT and CDR2 YYREEE (reference sequence). The CDR3 DNA follows: TGTGCCAGCAGCCTTACCAGCTCCTACAATGAGCAGTTCTTC. Protein: CASSLTSSYNEQFF.

V and J are TRBV3-1 (or the pseudogene TRBV3-2) and TRBJ1-2; 10 bases match TRBD1. Unmatched junction bases numbered 4, after V lost 3 bases and J lost 3 bases. Germline CDR1 and CDR2: LGHDT and YNNKEL (reference sequence). CDR3 size: 15 residues. The CDR3 sequence: CASSHRQGADYGYTF. The CDR3 coding sequence is TGTGCCAGCAGCCACAGACAGGGGGCTGACTATGGCTACACCTTC.

V and J are TRBV6-2 or TRBV6-3 and TRBJ2-7; TRBD2 is a possible D gene (6 bases). This CDR3 spans 16 amino acids. CDR1 is MNHEY, CDR2 SVGEGT, per germline. The V end was cut by 7 bases, the J end by 3 bases, with 22 bases between. The CDR3 here is CASNPSGVDGDYEQYF. DNA for the CDR3: TGTGCCAGCAACCCCTCGGGGGTTGACGGTGACTACGAGCAGTACTTC.

This clone was observed once. CDR3 in amino acids: CASSSVGGQETQYF. The CDR3 DNA sequence: TGTGCCAGCAGCTCCGTGGGGGGCCAAGAGACCCAGTACTTC. The gene calls are TRBV7-3 and TRBJ2-5, with a tentative D call TRBD2 (6 bases). Germline values: CDR1 SGHTA, CDR2 FQGTGA. The CDR3 spans 14 residues. The ends were cut back, 4 bases at V and 1 base at J, with 10 bases in the middle.

The chain has TRBV6-2 or TRBV6-3 and TRBJ2-4, with no clear D. The germline gives CDR1 MNHEY, CDR2 SVGEGT. CDR3 length: 12 amino acids. V was clipped by 6 bases and J by 4 bases, with 7 bases between them. This CDR3 is CASSQQKNIQYF. CDR3 DNA: TGTGCCAGCAGCCAACAGAAAAACATTCAGTACTTC.

The chain uses TRBV7-6 and TRBJ2-3; 8 positions agree with TRBD2. The CDR3 consists of 15 residues. Per the germline V gene, CDR1 is SGHVS and CDR2 is FNYEAQ. Trimming removed 4 bases from V and 4 bases from J; junction bases left unmatched: 7. In nucleotides, the CDR3 is TGTGCCAGCAGCTCCCGGGGGGGCGGCGCAGATACGCAGTATTTT. It specifies CASSSRGGGADTQYF.

This chain joins TRBV2 and TRBJ2-5, with 8 positions matching TRBD2. The CDR3 sequence is 14 residues long. Trimming cost V 5 bases and J 5 bases; bases outside gene matches: 7. Germline CDR1 reads SNHLY; CDR2 reads FYNNEI. The CDR3 nucleotides read TGTGCCAGCAGTACGGGACTAGTCACGGAGACCCAGTACTTC. It yields the protein CASSTGLVTETQYF.

Ten or more counts support this clone. The junction differs from germline at one of its ends, possibly a read error. The chain combines TRBV4-2 with TRBJ2-5; D may correspond to TRBD1 or TRBD2 (5 bases each). Germline V CDR1 and CDR2: LGHNA, YNFKEQ. This CDR3 is built from 17 residues. CDR3 sequence (DNA): TGTGCCAGCAGCCAAGTCGGAGGCAGGGCCTGGGGAGAGGCCCAGTACTTC. Translation gives CASSQVGGRAWGEAQYF.

The rearrangement uses TRBV9 and TRBJ2-5; TRBD2 matches at 8 bases. Per the germline V gene, CDR1 is SGDLS and CDR2 is YYNGEE. V lost 4 bases to trimming and J lost 1 base; unmatched junction nucleotides: 6. The CDR3 length is 15 residues. This CDR3 reads CASSPWLAGQETQYF. The CDR3 DNA sequence: TGTGCCAGCAGCCCCTGGCTAGCGGGCCAAGAGACCCAGTACTTC.

J is TRBJ1-6 and V is TRBV10-3; tentative D call: TRBD1 (5 bases). CDR1 and CDR2 from the germline V gene are ENHRY and SYGVKD. The length of the CDR3 is 13 residues. The V gene lost 6 bases and the J gene lost 7 bases, with 10 bases spanning the gap. CDR3 region: CAISLGDNSPLHF. The CDR3 nucleotides read TGTGCCATCAGCCTCGGGGACAATTCACCCCTCCACTTT.

This sequence joins TRBV19 and TRBJ2-1, with 8 bases matching TRBD1. The ends lost 0 bases at V and 8 bases at J; junction bases unmatched: 9. This CDR3 region has 16 residues. The germline V gene encodes CDR1 LNHDA and CDR2 SQIVND (reference sequence). CDR3 DNA sequence: TGTGCCAGTAGTATAGACCGTACAGGGGGAAGGGATGAGCAGTTCTTC. Its protein product is CASSIDRTGGRDEQFF.

The chain couples TRBV30 to TRBJ2-3; the match to TRBD2 covers 13 bases. In germline, CDR1 is GTSNPN, CDR2 SVGIG (reference sequence). V shed 3 bases and J 4 bases; nucleotides not matched to a gene: 1. The CDR3 loop spans 14 amino acids. The CDR3 nucleotides read TGTGCCTGGAGAACTAGCGGGGGGGCAGATACGCAGTATTTT. Amino acids: CAWRTSGGADTQYF.

J is TRBJ1-4 and V is TRBV19; 9 bases agree with TRBD1. Germline lookup yields CDR1 LNHDA and CDR2 SQIVND (reference sequence). With V trimmed by 5 bases and J by 8 bases, 12 bases remained unmatched. This CDR3 comprises 16 residues. The CDR3 DNA follows: TGTGCCAGTAGTCTGTATCCTGGGACAGGGAACGAAAAACTGTTTTTT. It yields the protein CASSLYPGTGNEKLFF.